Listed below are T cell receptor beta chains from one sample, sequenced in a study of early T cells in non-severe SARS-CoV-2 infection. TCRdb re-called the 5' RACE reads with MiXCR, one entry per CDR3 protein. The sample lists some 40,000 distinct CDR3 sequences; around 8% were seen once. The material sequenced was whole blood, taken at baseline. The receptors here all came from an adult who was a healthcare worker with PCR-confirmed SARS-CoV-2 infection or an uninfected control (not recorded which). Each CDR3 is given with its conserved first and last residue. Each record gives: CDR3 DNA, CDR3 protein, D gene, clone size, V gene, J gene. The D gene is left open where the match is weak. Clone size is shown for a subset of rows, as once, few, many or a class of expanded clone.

cdr3_nt: TGCAGTGCTAGCGGTAGCAATCAGCCCCAGCATTTT
cdr3_aa: CSASGSNQPQHF
d_call: .
clone_size: many
v_call: TRBV20-1
j_call: TRBJ1-5

cdr3_nt: TGTGCCAGCAGTTTATCAGGGGGCACTAATTCACCCCTCCACTTT
cdr3_aa: CASSLSGGTNSPLHF
d_call: TRBD1
clone_size: .
v_call: TRBV28
j_call: TRBJ1-6

cdr3_nt: TGTGCCAGCAGCTTAGAGTGGGGCTTGGTCAACGAGCAGTACTTC
cdr3_aa: CASSLEWGLVNEQYF
d_call: .
clone_size: many
v_call: TRBV7-2
j_call: TRBJ2-7

cdr3_nt: TGTGCCAGCCAATTACTTCAGAACACTGAAGCTTTCTTT
cdr3_aa: CASQLLQNTEAFF
d_call: .
clone_size: few
v_call: TRBV6-5
j_call: TRBJ1-1

cdr3_nt: TGTGCCAGCAGCTTAGAGTCAGGCAAAACCTACGAGCAGTACTTC
cdr3_aa: CASSLESGKTYEQYF
d_call: .
clone_size: many
v_call: TRBV7-6
j_call: TRBJ2-7

cdr3_nt: TGTGCCAGCAGCGTAGTTCAAGGGGATACGCAGTATTTT
cdr3_aa: CASSVVQGDTQYF
d_call: .
clone_size: .
v_call: TRBV9
j_call: TRBJ2-3

cdr3_nt: TGTGCTAGTGGTTTGGGTTCCGCGGGGGGCCCAAATGAGCAGTTCTTC
cdr3_aa: CASGLGSAGGPNEQFF
d_call: TRBD2
clone_size: .
v_call: TRBV12-5
j_call: TRBJ2-1

cdr3_nt: TGCGCCAGCAGCTTAGGGGGCTTCAATCAGCCCCAGCATTTT
cdr3_aa: CASSLGGFNQPQHF
d_call: TRBD1
clone_size: few
v_call: TRBV5-1
j_call: TRBJ1-5

cdr3_nt: TGTGCCAGCACCTGGAGGGACGGGGCCAACGTCCTGACTTTC
cdr3_aa: CASTWRDGANVLTF
d_call: .
clone_size: many
v_call: TRBV12-3/TRBV12-4
j_call: TRBJ2-6

cdr3_nt: TGCGCCAGCAGCCCTGGGACTAGCGCAGATACGCAGTATTTT
cdr3_aa: CASSPGTSADTQYF
d_call: TRBD2
clone_size: few
v_call: TRBV5-1
j_call: TRBJ2-3

cdr3_nt: TGTGCAAGCTCAAGGGGGACGAACACCGGGGAGCTGTTTTTT
cdr3_aa: CASSRGTNTGELFF
d_call: .
clone_size: .
v_call: TRBV3-1
j_call: TRBJ2-2

cdr3_nt: TGCAGTGCTAGCTCTCCGGGTTTAGAGACCCAGTACTTC
cdr3_aa: CSASSPGLETQYF
d_call: .
clone_size: many
v_call: TRBV20-1
j_call: TRBJ2-5

cdr3_nt: TGTGCCAGCAGTTACTCACAGTCCTACGAGCAGTACTTC
cdr3_aa: CASSYSQSYEQYF
d_call: .
clone_size: many
v_call: TRBV6-5
j_call: TRBJ2-7

cdr3_nt: TGCAGTGCTAGGGGGACAGTCTTATCGAACACTGAAGCTTTCTTT
cdr3_aa: CSARGTVLSNTEAFF
d_call: TRBD1
clone_size: .
v_call: TRBV20-1
j_call: TRBJ1-1

cdr3_nt: TGTGCCAGCTCACCGCGGACTAGCGGGGGCCAAGAGACCCAGTACTTC
cdr3_aa: CASSPRTSGGQETQYF
d_call: TRBD2
clone_size: few
v_call: TRBV18
j_call: TRBJ2-5

cdr3_nt: TGTGCCAGCAGTTATTCGCCCGGGGGGAAACTCTCCTACGAGCAGTACTTC
cdr3_aa: CASSYSPGGKLSYEQYF
d_call: TRBD2
clone_size: few
v_call: TRBV6-6
j_call: TRBJ2-7

cdr3_nt: TGTGCCAGCAGTCAGACCGGGACAGGGTACACCGGGGAGCTGTTTTTT
cdr3_aa: CASSQTGTGYTGELFF
d_call: TRBD1
clone_size: many
v_call: TRBV6-2/TRBV6-3
j_call: TRBJ2-2

cdr3_nt: TGTGCCAGCAGCTTAGTCAGGACGCAATTACAAGAGACCCAGTACTTC
cdr3_aa: CASSLVRTQLQETQYF
d_call: .
clone_size: .
v_call: TRBV7-2
j_call: TRBJ2-5

cdr3_nt: TGTGCCAGCAGTTTGTCACTAGGGGCCCAGCATTTT
cdr3_aa: CASSLSLGAQHF
d_call: .
clone_size: .
v_call: TRBV28
j_call: TRBJ1-5

cdr3_nt: TGTGCCATCAGTGACCCTCGAGGAAAGGGTAGCACTGAAGCTTTCTTT
cdr3_aa: CAISDPRGKGSTEAFF
d_call: .
clone_size: few
v_call: TRBV10-3
j_call: TRBJ1-1

cdr3_nt: TGTGCCAGCAGTGAGACCCCGGCAGACAGGGCCTATCAGCCCCAGCATTTT
cdr3_aa: CASSETPADRAYQPQHF
d_call: TRBD1
clone_size: .
v_call: TRBV2
j_call: TRBJ1-5

cdr3_nt: TGTGCCAGCATGGTGGCGGGCACAGATACGCAGTATTTT
cdr3_aa: CASMVAGTDTQYF
d_call: .
clone_size: few
v_call: TRBV25-1
j_call: TRBJ2-3

cdr3_nt: TGCGCCAGCAGCTGGTGGACAGGCGCAGATACGCAGTATTTT
cdr3_aa: CASSWWTGADTQYF
d_call: TRBD1
clone_size: .
v_call: TRBV5-1
j_call: TRBJ2-3

cdr3_nt: TGTGCCAGCAGCTTACCCAGCGGGGGTCGCAATGAGCAGTTCTTC
cdr3_aa: CASSLPSGGRNEQFF
d_call: TRBD2
clone_size: few
v_call: TRBV7-2
j_call: TRBJ2-1

cdr3_nt: TGCGCCAGCAGCCCCTCCCCACTAGCGGGGGAAGAGACCCAGTACTTC
cdr3_aa: CASSPSPLAGEETQYF
d_call: TRBD2
clone_size: few
v_call: TRBV4-3
j_call: TRBJ2-5

cdr3_nt: TGTGCCAGCAGCTTATCCGGACTAGCGCAGACCCAGTACTTC
cdr3_aa: CASSLSGLAQTQYF
d_call: TRBD2
clone_size: many
v_call: TRBV7-9
j_call: TRBJ2-5

cdr3_nt: TGTGCCACCTCCCCGGCAGGATGGGATCAGCCCCAGCATTTT
cdr3_aa: CATSPAGWDQPQHF
d_call: .
clone_size: few
v_call: TRBV24-1
j_call: TRBJ1-5

cdr3_nt: TGTGCCAGCAGCCAAGAATTCGGGTCGTCCGGCTACACCTTC
cdr3_aa: CASSQEFGSSGYTF
d_call: .
clone_size: few
v_call: TRBV3-1
j_call: TRBJ1-2

cdr3_nt: TGCGCCAGCAGCCAGGACGGGGGACTGGCAATTTTC
cdr3_aa: CASSQDGGLAIF
d_call: .
clone_size: .
v_call: TRBV4-3
j_call: TRBJ2-1

cdr3_nt: TGTGCCAGCAGTCCTAGGGGGGGGGCTACGCAGTATTTT
cdr3_aa: CASSPRGGATQYF
d_call: .
clone_size: many
v_call: TRBV6-5
j_call: TRBJ2-3

cdr3_nt: TGCAGTGCTCCCGGACAGCTTAGCAATCAGCCCCAGCATTTT
cdr3_aa: CSAPGQLSNQPQHF
d_call: .
clone_size: few
v_call: TRBV20-1
j_call: TRBJ1-5

cdr3_nt: TGTGCCACCAGCAGAGTCAGACTAGCGGGGGCTGGGACAGATACGCAGTATTTT
cdr3_aa: CATSRVRLAGAGTDTQYF
d_call: TRBD2
clone_size: .
v_call: TRBV15
j_call: TRBJ2-3

cdr3_nt: TGCAGTGCTAGAACCCCAAGGGGGCACGGTAGCAATGAGCAGTTCTTC
cdr3_aa: CSARTPRGHGSNEQFF
d_call: TRBD1
clone_size: few
v_call: TRBV20-1
j_call: TRBJ2-1

cdr3_nt: TGCGCCAGCAGCCAAGATAAGGTAGCTCCCGAGCAGTACTTC
cdr3_aa: CASSQDKVAPEQYF
d_call: .
clone_size: few
v_call: TRBV4-1
j_call: TRBJ2-7

cdr3_nt: TGCAGTGCTAGAGATCGCCTCCGCGTAGAGACCCAGTACTTC
cdr3_aa: CSARDRLRVETQYF
d_call: .
clone_size: many
v_call: TRBV20-1
j_call: TRBJ2-5

cdr3_nt: TGTGCCAGCAGCAAAGATAGGGACAGGGATACGCAGTATTTT
cdr3_aa: CASSKDRDRDTQYF
d_call: .
clone_size: many
v_call: TRBV21-1
j_call: TRBJ2-3

cdr3_nt: TGTGCCAGCAGTTTATCCCTAGCGGGGCACTACGAGCAGTACTTC
cdr3_aa: CASSLSLAGHYEQYF
d_call: TRBD2
clone_size: .
v_call: TRBV28
j_call: TRBJ2-7

cdr3_nt: TGCAGTGCGCCAGGACCTGGGGAGACCCAGTACTTC
cdr3_aa: CSAPGPGETQYF
d_call: .
clone_size: many
v_call: TRBV20-1
j_call: TRBJ2-5

cdr3_nt: TGTGCCAGCAGCCCCGGACAGGGGGAAATTAGAAAGCAGTACTTC
cdr3_aa: CASSPGQGEIRKQYF
d_call: TRBD1
clone_size: .
v_call: TRBV7-2
j_call: TRBJ2-7

cdr3_nt: TGTGCCAGCAGCCCACCGTCAGGGAAGTCCTACAATGAGCAGTTCTTC
cdr3_aa: CASSPPSGKSYNEQFF
d_call: .
clone_size: .
v_call: TRBV11-2
j_call: TRBJ2-1

cdr3_nt: TGCGCCAGCAGACCCGGACTAGCCAACTACGAGCAGTACTTC
cdr3_aa: CASRPGLANYEQYF
d_call: TRBD2
clone_size: .
v_call: TRBV10-2
j_call: TRBJ2-7

cdr3_nt: TGTGCCAGCCTTGGGGGAGCAGGGGGCTACAATGAGCAGTTCTTC
cdr3_aa: CASLGGAGGYNEQFF
d_call: TRBD1
clone_size: .
v_call: TRBV7-6
j_call: TRBJ2-1

cdr3_nt: TGTGCCAGCAGCTTATTAGGGGGTACCTACGAGCAGTACTTC
cdr3_aa: CASSLLGGTYEQYF
d_call: .
clone_size: .
v_call: TRBV7-2
j_call: TRBJ2-7

cdr3_nt: TGTGCCAGCAGTCCCACCGACAGGACATATAGTGTGGATACGCAGTATTTT
cdr3_aa: CASSPTDRTYSVDTQYF
d_call: .
clone_size: .
v_call: TRBV12-3/TRBV12-4
j_call: TRBJ2-3

cdr3_nt: TGTGCCAGCAGCTTATTTACGGGGGGGCGAAACGAGCAGTACTTC
cdr3_aa: CASSLFTGGRNEQYF
d_call: TRBD2
clone_size: few
v_call: TRBV11-2
j_call: TRBJ2-7

cdr3_nt: TGTGCCAGCAGCCCCGGGACAGGTCGGGAGCAGTACTTC
cdr3_aa: CASSPGTGREQYF
d_call: TRBD1
clone_size: few
v_call: TRBV7-8
j_call: TRBJ2-7

cdr3_nt: TGTGCCAGCAGCCCCAGCCGGGGATTTTCCTACGAGCAGTACTTC
cdr3_aa: CASSPSRGFSYEQYF
d_call: .
clone_size: .
v_call: TRBV5-6
j_call: TRBJ2-7